What follows describes a single TCR beta chain. Its antigen is not known. The CDR3 has 12 residues. Germline V gives CDR1 SGHKS, CDR2 YYEKEE (reference sequence). V lost 10 bases, J lost 3 bases, and 10 bases lay in between. This record comes from a study of tumor-infiltrating lymphocytes in primary liver carcinoma. General study results and limits: Tumor specimens were characterized by a significantly higher top-250-clone fraction than blood (p = 0.039). Tumor-adjacent and tumor-blood pairs showed less overlap than tumor region pairs.

Total RNA and DNA came together from approximately 22-30 mg of bulk tissue without cell sorting. These patients lived with chronic HBV infection and had never been treated. Reverse transcription of about 0.5 ug total RNA with a constant-region primer produced TCR beta cDNA. Three nested multiplex PCR rounds, a slightly modified ARM-PCR, produced the libraries for TCR beta. TRBV1-TRBV30 forward and Cbeta reverse primers drove the first two approximately 10-cycle rounds. TCRdb reprocessed the multiplex PCR reads with MiXCR, giving one entry per CDR3 protein. The sample carries approximately 190,000 distinct CDR3 sequences, approximately 86% recorded once.

The sequence was obtained from a man between 40 and 49 years old with primary liver carcinoma and hepatitis B virus infection. The chain uses TRBV5-5 and TRBJ2-2; D ambiguous. Sample: tumor tissue from primary liver carcinoma. Here the CDR3 reads CAHRLHTGELFF. The CDR3 DNA reads as TGTGCCCACAGACTCCACACCGGGGAGCTGTTTTTT.